The sequence of this T cell receptor (beta chain) was determined in a study of shared clonotypes between healthy human individuals. Regarding the study as a whole: Four donors held approximately 4.5% of naive CD4 clonotypes in common. It was the few donors that limited the genetic and exposure-history diversity represented. An anticipated effect of sequencing depth on clonotype sharing among donors was recognized. All-four-donor shared clonotypes had higher generation probabilities than non-shared clonotypes did.

On this clone itself: Its cognate antigen is unknown.

Germline V gives CDR1 SEHNR, CDR2 FQNEAQ (reference sequence). V was cut by 4 bases and J by 9 bases, with 10 bases left in between. This CDR3 contains 12 residues. The protocol was immunoSEQ multiplex PCR, while the TCRdb copy is restricted to in-frame clones and leaves out a portion. Here the sample spans about 680,000 clones, around three quarters being singletons. The specimen was memory CD4+ T cells sorted from blood. Subset noted: CD45RA-negative fraction. The clonotype originates from a woman aged 25 to 39 in good health. The rearrangement links TRBV7-9 to TRBJ2-1; TRBD2 is a possible D gene (5 bases). DNA for the CDR3: TGTGCCAGCAGCTCCGTCGAGGGTGAGCAGTTCTTC. Its protein is CASSSVEGEQFF.